These T cell receptor beta chains were read from a single sample in a study of molecular identifiers for immune sequencing clone quantification. TCRdb independently ran MiXCR on the PCR reads; one entry per CDR3 protein. Of over 600,000 distinct CDR3 sequences listed, 15% to 20% are singletons. What was sequenced was naive CD8+ T cells from blood, with Jurkat cell RNA spiked in. The receptors come from a human donor in good health. Some libraries in this study had Jurkat cell RNA spiked in. Each CDR3 is given with its conserved first and last residue. A D gene is named only where the DNA matches it firmly. The size field is filled for only some rows; it gives once, few, many or a size class.

>NA|many|TRBJ1-4|TRBV27
TGTGCCAGCAGTCCAAGGCCCCTTAATGAAAAACTGTTTTTT
CASSPRPLNEKLFF
>NA|many|TRBJ2-5|TRBV9
TGTGCCAGCAGCCCAGCGAGGGGAGCGCGAGAGACCCAGTACTTC
CASSPARGARETQYF
>NA|many|TRBJ2-3|TRBV11-2
TGTGCCAGCAGCCTGGATTGGGCTCCTAGCACAGATACGCAGTATTTT
CASSLDWAPSTDTQYF
>NA|NA|TRBJ2-7|TRBV9
TGTGTCAGCAGCCGGGGCCAAACCTACGAGCAGTACTTC
CVSSRGQTYEQYF
>NA|NA|TRBJ1-2|TRBV4-3
TGCGCCAGCAGCCAGGGGGCGGGCCTTGGCTACACCTTC
CASSQGAGLGYTF
>NA|NA|TRBJ1-5|TRBV30
TGTGCCTGGAGTGTCCAGGGGTATAGCAATCAGCCCCAGCATTTT
CAWSVQGYSNQPQHF
>NA|many|TRBJ1-3|TRBV7-9
TGTGCCAGCAGCCCCCGCAGTAGCTCTGGAAACACCATATATTTT
CASSPRSSSGNTIYF
>NA|many|TRBJ2-3|TRBV5-1
TGCGCCAGCAGGAGCTTTGGACGCACAGATACGCAGTATTTT
CASRSFGRTDTQYF
>NA|NA|TRBJ2-1|TRBV9
TGTGCCAGCAGCGTAGACCCTAGCTCCTACAATGAGCAGTTCTTC
CASSVDPSSYNEQFF
>NA|many|TRBJ2-3|TRBV28
TGTGCCAGCAGGGCCCCGAGCACAGATACGCAGTATTTT
CASRAPSTDTQYF
>NA|many|TRBJ1-1|TRBV12-3/TRBV12-4
TGTGCCAGCAGTTTATGGTCTACTGAAGCTTTCTTT
CASSLWSTEAFF
>NA|many|TRBJ2-3|TRBV4-1
TGCGCCAGCAGCCAACGTCAATACAGGGAGGATACGCAGTATTTT
CASSQRQYREDTQYF
>NA|many|TRBJ2-7|TRBV5-6
TGTGCCAGCAGCCTGTTAGATTCCTACGAGCAGTACTTC
CASSLLDSYEQYF
>NA|few|TRBJ2-5|TRBV10-3
TGTGCCATCAGTGATATGGAGGGGATCGAGACCCAGTACTTC
CAISDMEGIETQYF
>NA|NA|TRBJ1-4|TRBV11-2
TGTGCCAGCAGCTTAGAATCAGGGGTGACTAATGAAAAACTGTTTTTT
CASSLESGVTNEKLFF
>NA|few|TRBJ1-4|TRBV13
TGTGCCAGCAGTCCCTCACTTGGAGAATCGGAAAAACTGTTTTTT
CASSPSLGESEKLFF
>NA|NA|TRBJ2-4|TRBV4-3
TGCGCCAGCAGCCAAGACGAGGGATTTATTCAGTACTTC
CASSQDEGFIQYF
>TRBD1|NA|TRBJ1-6|TRBV4-1
TGCGCCAGCAGCCAAGACCGGGGACAGGGAAATCCACCCCTCCACTTT
CASSQDRGQGNPPLHF
>TRBD2|many|TRBJ2-3|TRBV4-3
TGCGCCAGCAGCGCAAGGCTTAGCGGGAGGGCCCGGGATACGCAGTATTTT
CASSARLSGRARDTQYF
>TRBD2|NA|TRBJ2-1|TRBV11-3
TGTGCCAGCAGCTCTGGTAGCGGGGGAGTCGATGAGCAGTTCTTC
CASSSGSGGVDEQFF
>NA|many|TRBJ1-2|TRBV29-1
TGCAGCGCCACCTGGGATGGCTATGGCTACACCTTC
CSATWDGYGYTF
>NA|many|TRBJ2-3|TRBV19
TGTGCCAGTAGTATCGGATTTGGGACGCCAGATACGCAGTATTTT
CASSIGFGTPDTQYF
>NA|many|TRBJ2-1|TRBV11-2
TGTGCCAGCAGACTCGGGAGCTCCTACAATGAGCAGTTCTTC
CASRLGSSYNEQFF
>NA|NA|TRBJ1-3|TRBV5-6
TGTGCCGGCAGCACGGGACAAGCCGGAAACACCATATATTTT
CAGSTGQAGNTIYF
>NA|once|TRBJ2-6|TRBV20-1
TGCAGTGCTAGAGGGTACAGGGTCGGGGCCAACGTCCTGACTTTC
CSARGYRVGANVLTF
>TRBD1|NA|TRBJ2-5|TRBV12-3/TRBV12-4
TGTGCCAGCAGAACCTGGGACAGCGACCAAGAGGCCCAGTACTTC
CASRTWDSDQEAQYF
>NA|NA|TRBJ1-5|TRBV12-2
TGTGCAAGTCGCTTAGGGGACCGGGACCGCCATCAGCCCCAGCATTTT
CASRLGDRDRHQPQHF
>NA|NA|TRBJ2-6|TRBV5-1
TGCGCCAGCAGCTTGGCCTTAACCTCTGGGGCCAACGTCCTGACTTTC
CASSLALTSGANVLTF